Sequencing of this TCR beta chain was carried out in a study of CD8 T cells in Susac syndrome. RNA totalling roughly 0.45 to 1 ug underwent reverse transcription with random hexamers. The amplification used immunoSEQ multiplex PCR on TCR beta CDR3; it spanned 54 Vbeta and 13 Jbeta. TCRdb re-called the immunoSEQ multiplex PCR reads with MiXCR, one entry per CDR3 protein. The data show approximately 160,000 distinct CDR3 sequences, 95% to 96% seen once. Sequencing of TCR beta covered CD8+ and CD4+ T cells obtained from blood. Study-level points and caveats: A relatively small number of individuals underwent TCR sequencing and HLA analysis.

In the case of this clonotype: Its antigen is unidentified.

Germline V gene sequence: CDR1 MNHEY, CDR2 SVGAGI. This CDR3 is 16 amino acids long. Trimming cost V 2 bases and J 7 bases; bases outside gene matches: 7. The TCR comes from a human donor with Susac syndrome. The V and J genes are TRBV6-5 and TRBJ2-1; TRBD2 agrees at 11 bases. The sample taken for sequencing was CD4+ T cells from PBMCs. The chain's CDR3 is CASSYLVAGGRNEQFF. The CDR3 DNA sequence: TGTGCCAGCAGTTACCTAGTAGCGGGAGGGAGAAATGAGCAGTTCTTC.